This paragraph covers one TCR beta chain sequence. Some clones are missing from TCRdb's copy, which holds only in-frame ones; the method was immunoSEQ multiplex PCR. The sample holds approximately 150,000 clones, around 84% seen once. These data originate in a study of blood T cell repertoires in COVID-19. V lost 4 bases to trimming and J lost 0 bases, with 8 bases between them. The CDR3 extends over 14 amino acids. Germline V gives CDR1 SGHDT, CDR2 YYEEEE. This clonotype originated in a woman older than 75 with COVID-19, enrolled during active disease. The sequencing sample was made of peripheral blood. The chain uses TRBV5-6 and TRBJ1-5; D perhaps matches TRBD1 (5 bases). The CDR3 DNA reads TGTGCCAGCAGCGACAGCCATAGCAATCAGCCCCAGCATTTT. It yields the protein CASSDSHSNQPQHF.